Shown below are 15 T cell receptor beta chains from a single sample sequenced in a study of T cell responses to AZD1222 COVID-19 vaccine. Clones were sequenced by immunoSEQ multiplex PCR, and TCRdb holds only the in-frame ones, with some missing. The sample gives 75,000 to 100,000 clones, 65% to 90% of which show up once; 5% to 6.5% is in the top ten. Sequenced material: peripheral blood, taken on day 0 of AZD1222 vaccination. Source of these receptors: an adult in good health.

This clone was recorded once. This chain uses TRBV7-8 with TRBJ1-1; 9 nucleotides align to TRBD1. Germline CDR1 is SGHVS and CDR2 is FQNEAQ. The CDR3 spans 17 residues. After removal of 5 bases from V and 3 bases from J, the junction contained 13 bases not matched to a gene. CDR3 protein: CASSLRPGTGRHTEAFF. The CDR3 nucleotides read TGTGCCAGCAGCCTCCGTCCCGGGACAGGGAGGCACACTGAAGCTTTCTTT. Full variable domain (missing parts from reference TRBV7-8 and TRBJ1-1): GAGVSQSPRYKVAKRGQDVALRCDPISGHVSLFWYQQALGQGPEFLTYFQNEAQLDKSGLPSDRFFAERPEGSVSTLKIQRTQQEDSAVYLCASSLRPGTGRHTEAFFGQGTRLTVV.

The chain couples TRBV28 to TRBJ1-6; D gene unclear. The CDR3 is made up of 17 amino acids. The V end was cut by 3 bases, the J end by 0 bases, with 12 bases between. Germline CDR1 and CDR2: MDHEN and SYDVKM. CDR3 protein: CASSLLRESSYNSPLHF. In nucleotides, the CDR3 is TGTGCCAGCAGTTTGTTGCGGGAAAGCTCCTATAATTCACCCCTCCACTTT.

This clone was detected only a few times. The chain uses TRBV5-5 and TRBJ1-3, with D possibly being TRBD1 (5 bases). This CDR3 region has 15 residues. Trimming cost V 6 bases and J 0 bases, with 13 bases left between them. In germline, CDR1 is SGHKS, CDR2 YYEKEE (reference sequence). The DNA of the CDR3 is TGTGCCAGCAAACGGGGACCGCTCTCTGGAAACACCATATATTTT. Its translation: CASKRGPLSGNTIYF.

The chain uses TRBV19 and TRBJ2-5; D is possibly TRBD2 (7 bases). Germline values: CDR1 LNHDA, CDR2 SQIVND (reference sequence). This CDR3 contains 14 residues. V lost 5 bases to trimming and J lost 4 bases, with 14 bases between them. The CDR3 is CASSLGGARETQYF. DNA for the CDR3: TGTGCCAGTAGTTTGGGGGGGGCTAGAGAGACCCAGTACTTC.

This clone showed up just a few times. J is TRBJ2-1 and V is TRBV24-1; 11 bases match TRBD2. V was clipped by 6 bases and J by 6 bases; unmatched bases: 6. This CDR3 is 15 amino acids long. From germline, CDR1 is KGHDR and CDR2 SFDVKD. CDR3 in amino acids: CATSLAGGPGNEQFF. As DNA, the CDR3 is TGTGCCACCAGTTTAGCGGGAGGGCCCGGCAATGAGCAGTTCTTC.

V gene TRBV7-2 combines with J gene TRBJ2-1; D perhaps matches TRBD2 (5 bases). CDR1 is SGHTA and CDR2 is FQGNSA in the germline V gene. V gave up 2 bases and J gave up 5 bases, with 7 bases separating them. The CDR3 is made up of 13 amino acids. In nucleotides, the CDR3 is TGTGCCAGCAGCTTACGGCGGGACAATGAGCAGTTCTTC. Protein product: CASSLRRDNEQFF. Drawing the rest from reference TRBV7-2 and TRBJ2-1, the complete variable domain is GAGVSQSPSNKVTEKGKDVELRCDPISGHTALYWYRQSLGQGLEFLIYFQGNSAPDKSGLPSDRFSAERTGGSVSTLTIQRTQQEDSAVYLCASSLRRDNEQFFGPGTRLTVL.

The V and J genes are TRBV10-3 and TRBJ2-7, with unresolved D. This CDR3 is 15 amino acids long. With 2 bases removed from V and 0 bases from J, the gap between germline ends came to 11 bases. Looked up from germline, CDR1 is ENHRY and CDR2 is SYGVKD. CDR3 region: CAISEGSLRSYEQYF. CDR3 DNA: TGTGCCATCAGTGAGGGAAGCCTTCGCTCCTACGAGCAGTACTTC.

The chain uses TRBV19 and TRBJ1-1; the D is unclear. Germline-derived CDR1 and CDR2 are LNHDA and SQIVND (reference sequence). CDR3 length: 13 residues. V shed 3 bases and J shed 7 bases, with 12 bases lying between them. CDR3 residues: CASSIPAVGEAFF. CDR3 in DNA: TGTGCCAGTAGTATTCCGGCGGTTGGTGAAGCTTTCTTT.

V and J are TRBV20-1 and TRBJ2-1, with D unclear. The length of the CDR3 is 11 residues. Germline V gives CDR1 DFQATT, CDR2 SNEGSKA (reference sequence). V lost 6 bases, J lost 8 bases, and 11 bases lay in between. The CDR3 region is CSALRGHEQFF. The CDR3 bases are TGCAGTGCGCTTCGTGGGCATGAGCAGTTCTTC.

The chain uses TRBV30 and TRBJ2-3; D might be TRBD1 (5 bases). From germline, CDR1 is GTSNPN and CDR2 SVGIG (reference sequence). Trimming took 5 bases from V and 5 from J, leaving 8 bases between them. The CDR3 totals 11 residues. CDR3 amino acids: CAWFTGDTQYF. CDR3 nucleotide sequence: TGTGCCTGGTTTACAGGAGATACGCAGTATTTT.

CDR3 loop: CASSVVGGSADTQYF. The CDR3 bases are TGTGCCAGCAGCGTCGTCGGGGGGTCTGCGGATACGCAGTATTTT. The chain has TRBV9 and TRBJ2-3, with 7 positions matching TRBD2. Trimming removed 2 bases from V and 6 bases from J; junction bases left unmatched: 9. Germline lookup yields CDR1 SGDLS and CDR2 YYNGEE. This CDR3 has 15 amino acids.

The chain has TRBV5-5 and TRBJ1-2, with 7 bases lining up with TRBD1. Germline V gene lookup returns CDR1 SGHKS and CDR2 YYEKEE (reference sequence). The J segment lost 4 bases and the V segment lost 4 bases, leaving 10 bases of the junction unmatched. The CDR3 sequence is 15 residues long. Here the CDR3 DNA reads TGTGCCAGCAGCCCGGCCCCGACAGGGATCTATGGCTACACCTTC. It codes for CASSPAPTGIYGYTF. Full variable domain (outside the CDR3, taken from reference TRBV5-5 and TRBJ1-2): DAGVTQSPTHLIKTRGQQVTLRCSPISGHKSVSWYQQVLGQGPQFIFQYYEKEERGRGNFPDRFSARQFPNYSSELNVNALLLGDSALYLCASSPAPTGIYGYTFGSGTRLTVV.

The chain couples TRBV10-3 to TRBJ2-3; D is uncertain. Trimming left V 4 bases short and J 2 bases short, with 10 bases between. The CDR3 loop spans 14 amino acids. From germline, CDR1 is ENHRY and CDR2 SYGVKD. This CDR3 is CAISVRLPTDTQYF. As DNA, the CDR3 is TGTGCCATCAGTGTTCGGCTCCCCACAGATACGCAGTATTTT.

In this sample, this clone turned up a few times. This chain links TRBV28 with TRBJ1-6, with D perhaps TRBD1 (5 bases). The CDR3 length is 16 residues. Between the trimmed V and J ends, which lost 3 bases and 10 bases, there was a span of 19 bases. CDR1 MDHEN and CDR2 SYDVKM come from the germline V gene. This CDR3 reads CASSFSTRGIWSPLHF. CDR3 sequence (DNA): TGTGCCAGCAGTTTTAGTACAAGGGGCATCTGGTCACCCCTCCACTTT.

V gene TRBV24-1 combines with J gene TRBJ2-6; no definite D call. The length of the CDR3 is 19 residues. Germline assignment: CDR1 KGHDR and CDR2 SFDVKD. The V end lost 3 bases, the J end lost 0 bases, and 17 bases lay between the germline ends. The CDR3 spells CATSDPAGDPNSGANVLTF. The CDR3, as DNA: TGTGCCACCAGTGATCCCGCAGGAGACCCCAACTCTGGGGCCAACGTCCTGACTTTC.